This TCR beta chain was observed in a study of beta chain features in type 1 diabetes. Points from the study as a whole: The naive, central memory and Treg TCRB repertoires looked more alike in patients than they did in healthy donors. People with Type 1 diabetes carried modestly yet significantly shorter TCRB CDR3s in all four CD4+ subsets.

Averaging around 120 mL, one heparinised blood draw was given by each donor. Once sorted, every population was more than 98% pure. Sequencing targeted expressed TCRB transcripts, as all isolated RNA had been reverse transcribed. Generated by immunoSEQ multiplex PCR, the TCRdb table keeps only in-frame clones and is missing some. In the table there are about 160,000 clones, around 8% of which are singletons. With regard to this clone: Its antigen remains unknown. One end of the junction fails to match germline, which may point to a read error.

Sequencing was carried out using central memory CD4+ T cells from blood. This clonotype was sampled from a young woman with type 1 diabetes.

This CDR3 reads CASSLGFQGSVF. The DNA for the CDR3 is TGCGCCAGCAGCTTGGGATTTCAGGGGTCGGTCTTC. The V call is TRBV5-1, the J call TRBJ2-1; D perhaps matches TRBD1 (6 bases). Germline V CDR1 and CDR2: SGHRS, YFSETQ. The CDR3 sequence is 12 residues long.